This T cell receptor beta chain was found in a study of blood T cell repertoires in COVID-19. Study-level information: Researchers got acute and convalescent COVID-19 samples from the United States, Italy and Spain. T cells, B-cell-depleted T cells, or PBMCs provided the cDNA or gDNA that served as material.

This CDR3 region has 14 residues. The germline V gene encodes CDR1 MNHEY and CDR2 SVGEGT. V lost 2 bases and J 2 bases, leaving 9 bases between the germline ends. TCRdb keeps only in-frame clones here, not all; method: immunoSEQ multiplex PCR. The sample contains roughly 27,000 clones, 80% of which appear only once. This clone was detected a few times. Other nucleotide sequences in the sample specify the same CDR3. The material sequenced was peripheral blood. The chain links TRBV6-2 or TRBV6-3 to TRBJ2-5; the D gene is possibly TRBD1 (6 bases). This clonotype was obtained from a woman between 70 and 85 years old with acute or convalescent COVID-19. CDR3 amino acids: CASSYLDRQETQYF. The CDR3 nucleotides read TGTGCCAGCAGTTACCTGGACAGACAAGAGACCCAGTACTTC.